The 3 T cell receptor beta chains below all came from one sample that was sequenced in a study of CD8 T cells in Susac syndrome. Reverse transcription used about 0.45 to 1 ug RNA and random hexamers. TCRdb fed the immunoSEQ multiplex PCR reads into MiXCR, producing one record per CDR3 protein. The sample carries about 76,000 distinct CDR3 sequences, about 93% recorded once. Sequencing used CD8+ T cells from PBMCs. These receptors originate from a human donor with Susac syndrome.

This clonotype was observed once. DNA for the CDR3: TGCGCCAGCAGCTTGGAGGGGGACGTCCCTTACAATGAGCAGTTCTTC. This codes for CASSLEGDVPYNEQFF. The rearrangement joins TRBV5-1 to TRBJ2-1, with D possibly matching TRBD1 (6 bases). The CDR3 has 16 amino acids. Deletions cut 0 bases from V and 4 bases from J, with 14 bases between. Germline V gene data show CDR1 as SGHRS and CDR2 as YFSETQ.

CDR3 nucleotides: TGTGCCTCAAAACAGGGGCCGCTGAACACTGAAGCTTTCTTT. Protein: CASKQGPLNTEAFF. The chain is built from TRBV27 and TRBJ1-1; 7 bases line up with TRBD1. V shed 11 bases and J 0 bases; nucleotides not matched to a gene: 9. The CDR3 is 14 residues long. Germline V gives CDR1 MNHEY, CDR2 SMNVEV (reference sequence).

V gene TRBV4-3 combines with J gene TRBJ2-3; D is undetermined. With 1 base removed from V and 3 bases from J, the gap between germline ends came to 11 bases. Germline CDR1 and CDR2: LGHNA and YSLEER. The CDR3 is 15 residues long. CDR3: CASSQARSWTDTQYF. CDR3 DNA: TGCGCCAGCAGCCAAGCGCGGAGCTGGACAGATACGCAGTATTTT.